One sample yielded the 11 T cell receptor beta chains listed below, sequenced in a study of response to subunit inactivated influenza vaccine. TCRdb passed the RT-PCR reads through MiXCR, listing each CDR3 protein once. The sample consists of 500,000 or so distinct CDR3 sequences, about 10% of them appearing once. This sample comprised PBMCs from blood, obtained 35 to 45 days after vaccination. These receptors came from a man aged 50 or older who received an inactivated influenza vaccine.

This clonotype showed up many times. This rearrangement joins TRBV20-1 to TRBJ2-5; TRBD2 might be the D (5 bases). The CDR3 contains 13 residues. Deletions cut 6 bases from V and 5 bases from J, with 16 bases between. Looked up from germline, CDR1 is DFQATT and CDR2 is SNEGSKA (reference sequence). The CDR3 sequence: CSALQDWVETQYF. The CDR3 bases are TGCAGTGCCCTCCAGGACTGGGTGGAGACCCAGTACTTC.

This clonotype has a handful of counts. The CDR3 loop is CASSLVLLAGTDTQYF. The CDR3 DNA reads as TGTGCCAGCAGCTTAGTGTTGTTAGCGGGGACAGATACGCAGTATTTT. The rearrangement joins TRBV7-2 to TRBJ2-3; TRBD2 aligns across 8 bases. In germline, CDR1 is SGHTA, CDR2 FQGNSA. J was trimmed by 3 bases and V by 1 base; bases with no gene match: 6. This CDR3 spans 16 amino acids.

Ten or more counts support this clonotype. This chain joins TRBV20-1 and TRBJ1-2; TRBD1 agrees at 7 bases. Germline CDR1 reads DFQATT; CDR2 reads SNEGSKA (reference sequence). The trim removed 3 bases at V and 8 bases at J, leaving 9 bases unmatched. This CDR3 region has 13 residues. The CDR3 sequence: CSARDRIVSGYTF. The CDR3 DNA reads TGCAGTGCTAGGGACAGGATTGTTTCAGGCTACACCTTC.

The chain employs TRBV5-5 and TRBJ1-2, with a possible D match to TRBD1 (5 bases). This CDR3 comprises 14 residues. V was pared by 2 bases and J by 0 bases, with 8 bases between. Per the germline V gene, CDR1 is SGHKS and CDR2 is YYEKEE (reference sequence). The chain's CDR3 is CASSLRQTNYGYTF. In nucleotides, the CDR3 is TGTGCCAGCAGCTTAAGACAGACTAACTATGGCTACACCTTC.

This clonotype was observed a handful of times. The chain is built from TRBV10-3 and TRBJ2-7; 7 nucleotides line up with TRBD1. The CDR3 extends over 13 amino acids. Losses at the gene ends were 8 bases for V and 4 bases for J; bases not matched to a gene: 8. Germline CDR1 ENHRY, CDR2 SYGVKD. The CDR3 DNA reads as TGTGCCATCGCGAGAGGGACAGAATACGAGCAGTACTTC. Its protein is CAIARGTEYEQYF.

V is TRBV29-1 and J is TRBJ2-3; TRBD1 aligns across 9 bases. Germline assignment: CDR1 SQVTM and CDR2 ANQGSEA. The CDR3 runs to 18 residues. Trimming took 6 bases from V and 0 from J; bases not matched to a gene: 16. CDR3 DNA sequence: TGCAGCGTCAAAACTTACCGTGGACAGGGGTCTAGCACAGATACGCAGTATTTT. As protein: CSVKTYRGQGSSTDTQYF.

This clonotype was seen ten or more times. This chain joins TRBV29-1 and TRBJ2-2, with D unresolved. CDR3 size: 15 residues. Trimming removed 4 bases from V and 5 bases from J, with 17 bases in between. Germline V gene sequence: CDR1 SQVTM, CDR2 ANQGSEA. CDR3 DNA sequence: TGCAGCGTTGTTCCTGGGAATACTTGGACCGGGGAGCTGTTTTTT. Protein: CSVVPGNTWTGELFF.

The chain carries TRBV20-1 and TRBJ2-5; either TRBD1 or TRBD2 may supply D (6 bases each). V dropped 1 base and J dropped 4 bases, with 10 bases sitting between them. Germline V lookup: CDR1 DFQATT, CDR2 SNEGSKA (reference sequence). The CDR3 has 13 amino acids. The DNA for the CDR3 is TGCAGTGCTAGAGGTGGAGGGGGAGAGACCCAGTACTTC. Translated: CSARGGGGETQYF.

This clonotype occurred many times. The rearrangement links TRBV15 to TRBJ2-3; the D gene is possibly TRBD2 (5 bases). Deletions cut 0 bases from V and 2 bases from J, with 9 bases between. In germline, CDR1 is LNHNV, CDR2 YYDKDF (reference sequence). The length of the CDR3 is 15 residues. As DNA, the CDR3 is TGTGCCACCAGCAGAGATCGGGGATTCACAGATACGCAGTATTTT. As protein: CATSRDRGFTDTQYF.

This clonotype was seen more than once but under ten times. The chain has TRBV18 and TRBJ2-1; D is unclear. The CDR3 length is 16 residues. V dropped 2 bases and J dropped 0 bases, with 11 bases sitting between them. Germline V CDR1 and CDR2: KGHSH, LQKENI. Here the CDR3 DNA reads TGTGCCAGCTCACCATTCGAGCTGGGCTCCTACAATGAGCAGTTCTTC. The encoded protein is CASSPFELGSYNEQFF.

The CDR3 loop is CASSTNTQDSPDTQYF. As DNA, the CDR3 is TGTGCCAGTAGTACCAACACCCAGGATTCCCCAGATACGCAGTATTTT. The rearrangement joins TRBV19 to TRBJ2-3; D not certain. CDR3 length: 16 residues. Looked up from germline, CDR1 is LNHDA and CDR2 is SQIVND (reference sequence). Trimming pared 4 bases from V and 4 bases from J, leaving 18 bases between.